A few counts support the clone carrying this T cell receptor beta chain. The data belong to a study of sequential checkpoint blockade in melanoma. Across the whole study: Arm A got nivolumab then ipilimumab; arm B the reverse, 1:1.

The ends lost 5 bases at V and 6 bases at J; junction bases unmatched: 13. Per germline, CDR1 SGDLS and CDR2 YYNGEE. The CDR3 sequence is 15 residues long. Treatment in this sample: randomized to nivolumab then ipilimumab (arm A) or the reverse (arm B). No patient had prior DNA-damaging chemotherapy. TCRdb's copy holds only in-frame clones and misses some; the assay was immunoSEQ multiplex PCR. The profile shows just over 9,000 clones, just under 60% of them singletons. The sequence was collected from a human donor with melanoma. The chain employs TRBV9 and TRBJ1-2; the match to TRBD1 covers 7 bases. The input for sequencing was CD8+ T cells sorted from blood (inferred from file names), taken from a patient given nivolumab and ipilimumab in sequence. CDR3 DNA sequence: TGTGCCAGCAGGGACGGCACGGGACAGCGGAATGGCTACACCTTC. Translating it yields CASRDGTGQRNGYTF.